This T cell receptor beta chain was observed in a study of T cell responses to AZD1222 COVID-19 vaccine. Study-level points and caveats: Only five or six AZD1222 recipients tested seropositive at baseline.

This clone was observed once. Its specificity is unknown. Assay: immunoSEQ multiplex PCR; the TCRdb copy retains only in-frame clones and omits some. The sample comprises 140,000 or so clones, 89% of which are singletons, and 4.7% rests with the top ten. The sequences come from peripheral blood, collected on day 0 of AZD1222 vaccination. The TCR was taken from an adult in good health.

The CDR3 DNA is TGTGCCAGCAGTTTCCTAGGGGGGACTGAAGCTTTCTTT. This encodes CASSFLGGTEAFF. The chain joins TRBV12-3 or TRBV12-4 to TRBJ1-1; a weak D match, TRBD1 (6 bases). V lost 3 bases, J lost 5 bases, and 10 bases lay in between. The CDR3 consists of 13 residues.